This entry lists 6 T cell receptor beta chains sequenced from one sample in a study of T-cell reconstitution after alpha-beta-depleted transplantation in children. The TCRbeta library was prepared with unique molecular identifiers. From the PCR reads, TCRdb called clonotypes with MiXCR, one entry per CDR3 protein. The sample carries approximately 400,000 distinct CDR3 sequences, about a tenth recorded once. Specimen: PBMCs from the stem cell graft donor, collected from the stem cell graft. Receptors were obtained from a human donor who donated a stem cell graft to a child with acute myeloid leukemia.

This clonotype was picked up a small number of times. CDR3 DNA: TGTGCCAGCAGCCAGACAGGGCCCCTAGGGGAAGAGACCCAGTACTTC. Its protein is CASSQTGPLGEETQYF. The chain joins TRBV12-3 or TRBV12-4 to TRBJ2-5, with 7 bases matching TRBD1. V lost 6 bases, J lost 3 bases, and 13 bases stayed unmatched. CDR3 length: 16 residues.

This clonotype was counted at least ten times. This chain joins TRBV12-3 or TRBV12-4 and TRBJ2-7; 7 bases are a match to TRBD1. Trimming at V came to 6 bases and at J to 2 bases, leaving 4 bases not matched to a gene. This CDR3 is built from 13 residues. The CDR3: CASSFRGPYEQYF. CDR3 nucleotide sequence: TGTGCCAGCAGCTTTAGGGGGCCCTACGAGCAGTACTTC.

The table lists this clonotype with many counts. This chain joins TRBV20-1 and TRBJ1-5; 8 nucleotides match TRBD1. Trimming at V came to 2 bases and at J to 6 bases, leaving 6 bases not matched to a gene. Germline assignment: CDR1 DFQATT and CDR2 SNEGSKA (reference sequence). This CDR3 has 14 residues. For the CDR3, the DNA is TGCAGTGCTAGAACAGGGACAGGTTCTCAGCCCCAGCATTTT. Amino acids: CSARTGTGSQPQHF.

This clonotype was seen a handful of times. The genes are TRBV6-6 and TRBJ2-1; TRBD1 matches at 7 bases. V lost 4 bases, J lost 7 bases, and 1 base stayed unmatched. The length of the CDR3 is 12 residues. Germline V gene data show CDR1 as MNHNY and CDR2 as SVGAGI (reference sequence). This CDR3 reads CASSSGQNEQFF. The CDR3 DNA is TGTGCCAGCAGTTCGGGACAGAATGAGCAGTTCTTC.

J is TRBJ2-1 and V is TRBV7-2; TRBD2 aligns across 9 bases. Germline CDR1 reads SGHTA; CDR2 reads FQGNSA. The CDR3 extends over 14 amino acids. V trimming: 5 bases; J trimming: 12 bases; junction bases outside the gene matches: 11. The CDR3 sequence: CASSQREREARQFF. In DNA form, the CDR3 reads TGTGCCAGCAGCCAACGGGAGCGGGAGGCTAGGCAGTTCTTC.

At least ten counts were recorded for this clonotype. This CDR3 is CASSLAPGIYNEQFF. The CDR3 coding sequence is TGTGCCAGCAGCTTAGCGCCAGGAATCTACAATGAGCAGTTCTTC. The chain recombines TRBV7-2 with TRBJ2-1; no clear D. Looked up from germline, CDR1 is SGHTA and CDR2 is FQGNSA. The ends were cut back, 0 bases at V and 3 bases at J, with 9 bases in the middle. The CDR3 loop spans 15 amino acids.